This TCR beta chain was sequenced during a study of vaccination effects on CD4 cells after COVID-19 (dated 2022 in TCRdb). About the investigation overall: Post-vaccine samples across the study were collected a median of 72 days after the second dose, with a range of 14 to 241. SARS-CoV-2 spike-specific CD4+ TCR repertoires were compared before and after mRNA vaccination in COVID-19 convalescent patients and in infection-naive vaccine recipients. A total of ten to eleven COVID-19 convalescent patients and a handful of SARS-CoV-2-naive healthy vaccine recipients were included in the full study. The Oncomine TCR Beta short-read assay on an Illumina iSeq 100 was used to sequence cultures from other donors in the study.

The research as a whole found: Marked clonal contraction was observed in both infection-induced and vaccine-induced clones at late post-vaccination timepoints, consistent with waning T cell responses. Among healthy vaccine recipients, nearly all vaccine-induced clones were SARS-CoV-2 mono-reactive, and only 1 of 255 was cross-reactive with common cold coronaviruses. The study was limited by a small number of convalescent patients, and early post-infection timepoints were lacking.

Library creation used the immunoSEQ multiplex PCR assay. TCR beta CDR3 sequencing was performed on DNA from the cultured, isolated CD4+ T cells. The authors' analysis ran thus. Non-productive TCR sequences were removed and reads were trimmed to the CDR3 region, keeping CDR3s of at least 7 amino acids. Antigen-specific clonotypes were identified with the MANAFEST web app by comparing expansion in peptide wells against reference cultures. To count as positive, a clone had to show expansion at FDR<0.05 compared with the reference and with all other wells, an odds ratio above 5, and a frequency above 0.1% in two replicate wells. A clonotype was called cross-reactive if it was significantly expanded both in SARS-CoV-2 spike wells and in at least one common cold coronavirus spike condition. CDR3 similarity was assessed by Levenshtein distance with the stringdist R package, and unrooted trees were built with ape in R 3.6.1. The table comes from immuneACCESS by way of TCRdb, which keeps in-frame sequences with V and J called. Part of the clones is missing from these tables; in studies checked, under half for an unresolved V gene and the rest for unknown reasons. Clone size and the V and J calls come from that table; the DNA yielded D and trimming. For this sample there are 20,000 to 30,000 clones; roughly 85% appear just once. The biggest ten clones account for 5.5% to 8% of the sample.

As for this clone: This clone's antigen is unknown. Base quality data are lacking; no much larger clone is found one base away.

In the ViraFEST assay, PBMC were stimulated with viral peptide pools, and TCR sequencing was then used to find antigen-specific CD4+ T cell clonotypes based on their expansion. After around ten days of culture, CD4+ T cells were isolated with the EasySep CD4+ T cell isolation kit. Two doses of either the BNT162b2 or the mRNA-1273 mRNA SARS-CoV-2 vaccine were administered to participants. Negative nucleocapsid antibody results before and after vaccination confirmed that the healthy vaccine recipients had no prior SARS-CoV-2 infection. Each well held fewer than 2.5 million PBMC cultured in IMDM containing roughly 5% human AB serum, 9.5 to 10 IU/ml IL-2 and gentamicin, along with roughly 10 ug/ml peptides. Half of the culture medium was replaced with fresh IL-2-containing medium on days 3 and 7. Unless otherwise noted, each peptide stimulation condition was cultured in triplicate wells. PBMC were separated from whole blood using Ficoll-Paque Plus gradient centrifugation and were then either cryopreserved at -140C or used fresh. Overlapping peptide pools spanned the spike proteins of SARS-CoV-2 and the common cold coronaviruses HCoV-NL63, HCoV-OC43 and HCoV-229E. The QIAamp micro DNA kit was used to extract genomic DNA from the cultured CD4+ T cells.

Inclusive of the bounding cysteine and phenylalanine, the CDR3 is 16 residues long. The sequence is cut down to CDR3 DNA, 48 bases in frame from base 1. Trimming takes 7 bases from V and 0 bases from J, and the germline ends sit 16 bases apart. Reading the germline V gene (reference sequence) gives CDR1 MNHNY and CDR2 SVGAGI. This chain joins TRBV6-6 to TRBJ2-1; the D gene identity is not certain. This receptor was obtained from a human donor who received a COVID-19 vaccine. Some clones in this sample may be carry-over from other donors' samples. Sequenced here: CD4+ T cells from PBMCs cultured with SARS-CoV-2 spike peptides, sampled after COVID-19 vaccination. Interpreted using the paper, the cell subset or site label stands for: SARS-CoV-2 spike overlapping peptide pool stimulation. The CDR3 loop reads CASIRGEGFSYNEQFF. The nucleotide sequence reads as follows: TGTGCCAGCATCCGAGGCGAAGGCTTCTCCTACAATGAGCAGTTCTTC.